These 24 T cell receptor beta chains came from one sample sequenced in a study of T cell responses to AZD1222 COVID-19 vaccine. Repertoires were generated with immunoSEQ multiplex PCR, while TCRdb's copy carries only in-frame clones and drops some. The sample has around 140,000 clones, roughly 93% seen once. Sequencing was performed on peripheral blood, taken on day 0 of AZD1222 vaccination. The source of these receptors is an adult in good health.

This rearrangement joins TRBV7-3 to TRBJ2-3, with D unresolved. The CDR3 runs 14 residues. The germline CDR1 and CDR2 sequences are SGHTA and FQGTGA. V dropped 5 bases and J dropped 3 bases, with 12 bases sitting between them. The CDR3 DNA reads TGTGCCAGCAGCCTCGTGGGTCCTACAGATACGCAGTATTTT. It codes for CASSLVGPTDTQYF.

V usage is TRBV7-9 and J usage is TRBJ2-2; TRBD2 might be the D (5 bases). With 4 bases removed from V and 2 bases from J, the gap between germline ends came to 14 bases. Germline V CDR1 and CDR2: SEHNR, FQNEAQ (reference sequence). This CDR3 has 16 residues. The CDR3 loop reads CASSSRDNSNTGELFF. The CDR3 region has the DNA TGTGCCAGCAGCTCACGGGATAACTCTAACACCGGGGAGCTGTTTTTT. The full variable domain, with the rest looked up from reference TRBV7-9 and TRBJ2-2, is DTGVSQNPRHKITKRGQNVTFRCDPISEHNRLYWYRQTLGQGPEFLTYFQNEAQLEKSRLLSDRFSAERPKGSFSTLEIQRTEQGDSAMYLCASSSRDNSNTGELFFGEGSRLTVL.

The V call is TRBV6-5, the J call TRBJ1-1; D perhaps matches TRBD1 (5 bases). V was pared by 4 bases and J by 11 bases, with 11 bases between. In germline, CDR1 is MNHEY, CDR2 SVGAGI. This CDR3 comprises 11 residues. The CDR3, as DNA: TGTGCCAGCAGTTTTGGGGGTGAGGCTTTCTTT. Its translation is CASSFGGEAFF.

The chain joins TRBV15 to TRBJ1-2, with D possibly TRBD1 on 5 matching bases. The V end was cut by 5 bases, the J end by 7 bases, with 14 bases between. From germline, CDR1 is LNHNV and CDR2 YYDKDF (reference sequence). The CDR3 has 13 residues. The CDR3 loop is CATSGRVASGYTF. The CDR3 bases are TGTGCCACCAGCGGCAGGGTGGCTAGTGGCTACACCTTC.

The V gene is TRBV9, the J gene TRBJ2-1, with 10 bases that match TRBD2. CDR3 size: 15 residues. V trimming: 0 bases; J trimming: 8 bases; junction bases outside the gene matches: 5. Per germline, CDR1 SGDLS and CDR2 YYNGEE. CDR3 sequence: CASSVGLAGEDEQFF. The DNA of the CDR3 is TGTGCCAGCAGCGTAGGACTAGCGGGTGAAGATGAGCAGTTCTTC.

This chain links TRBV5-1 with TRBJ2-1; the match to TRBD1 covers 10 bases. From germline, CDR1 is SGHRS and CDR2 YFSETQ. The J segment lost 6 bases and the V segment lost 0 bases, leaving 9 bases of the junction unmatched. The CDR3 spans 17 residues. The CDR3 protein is CASSLGQGASVGNEQFF. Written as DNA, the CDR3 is TGCGCCAGCAGCTTGGGACAGGGGGCCTCGGTGGGCAATGAGCAGTTCTTC.

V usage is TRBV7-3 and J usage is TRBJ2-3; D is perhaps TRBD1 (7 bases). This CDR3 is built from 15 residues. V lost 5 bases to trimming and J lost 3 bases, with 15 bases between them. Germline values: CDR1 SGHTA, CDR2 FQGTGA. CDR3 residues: CASSLTSGGTDTQYF. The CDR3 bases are TGTGCCAGCAGCCTTACCTCAGGGGGGACAGATACGCAGTATTTT.

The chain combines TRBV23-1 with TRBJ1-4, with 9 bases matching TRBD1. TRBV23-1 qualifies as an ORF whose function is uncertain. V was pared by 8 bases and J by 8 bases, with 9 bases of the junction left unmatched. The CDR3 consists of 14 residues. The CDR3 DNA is TGCGCCAGCCGCCCCGGGACAGGGAGCGAAAAACTGTTTTTT. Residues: CASRPGTGSEKLFF.

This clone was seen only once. The CDR3 DNA reads TGTGCCAGCACAACAGGGCTTGATACGCAGTATTTT. This translates into CASTTGLDTQYF. The J gene is TRBJ2-3, the V gene TRBV28, with D tentatively TRBD1 (6 bases). The CDR3 contains 12 residues. With 7 bases removed from V and 6 bases from J, the gap between germline ends came to 11 bases. Germline assignment: CDR1 MDHEN and CDR2 SYDVKM.

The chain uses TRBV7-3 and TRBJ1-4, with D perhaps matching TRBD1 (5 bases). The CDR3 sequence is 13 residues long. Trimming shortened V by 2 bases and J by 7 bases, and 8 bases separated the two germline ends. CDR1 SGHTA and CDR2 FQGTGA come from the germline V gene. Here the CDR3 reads CASSLYGGEKLFF. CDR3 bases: TGTGCCAGCAGCTTATATGGGGGTGAAAAACTGTTTTTT.

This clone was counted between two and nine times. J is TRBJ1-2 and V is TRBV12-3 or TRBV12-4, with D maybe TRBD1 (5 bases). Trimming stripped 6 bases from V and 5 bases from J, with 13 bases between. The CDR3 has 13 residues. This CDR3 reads CASRPNRRYGYTF. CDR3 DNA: TGTGCCAGCAGACCGAACAGGCGTTATGGCTACACCTTC.

This CDR3 reads CAISGGDEQYF. DNA of the CDR3: TGTGCCATCTCCGGTGGGGACGAGCAGTACTTC. V is TRBV10-3 and J is TRBJ2-7; D is unresolved. The V gene lost 8 bases and the J gene lost 5 bases, with 10 bases spanning the gap. Per germline, CDR1 ENHRY and CDR2 SYGVKD. The CDR3 length is 11 residues.

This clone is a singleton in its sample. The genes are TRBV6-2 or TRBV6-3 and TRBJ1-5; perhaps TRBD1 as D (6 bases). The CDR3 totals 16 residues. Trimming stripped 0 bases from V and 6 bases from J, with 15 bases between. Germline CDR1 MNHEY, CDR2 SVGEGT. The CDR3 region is CASSYSRSGGGQPQHF. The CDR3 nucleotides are TGTGCCAGCAGTTACTCGAGGTCCGGGGGCGGTCAGCCCCAGCATTTT.

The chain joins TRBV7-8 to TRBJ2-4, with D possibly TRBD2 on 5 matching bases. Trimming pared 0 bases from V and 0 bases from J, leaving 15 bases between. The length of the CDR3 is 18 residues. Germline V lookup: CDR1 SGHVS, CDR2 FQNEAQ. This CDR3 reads CASSLARSGSIAKNIQYF. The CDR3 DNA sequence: TGTGCCAGCAGCTTAGCTAGGTCGGGGTCGATAGCCAAAAACATTCAGTACTTC.

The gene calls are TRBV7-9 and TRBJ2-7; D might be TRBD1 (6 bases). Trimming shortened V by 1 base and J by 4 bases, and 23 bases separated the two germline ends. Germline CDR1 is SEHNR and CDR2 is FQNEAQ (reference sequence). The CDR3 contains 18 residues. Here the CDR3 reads CASSLVRTSKAGAYEQYF. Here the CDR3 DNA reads TGTGCCAGCAGCTTAGTTCGAACCTCCAAGGCAGGGGCTTACGAGCAGTACTTC.

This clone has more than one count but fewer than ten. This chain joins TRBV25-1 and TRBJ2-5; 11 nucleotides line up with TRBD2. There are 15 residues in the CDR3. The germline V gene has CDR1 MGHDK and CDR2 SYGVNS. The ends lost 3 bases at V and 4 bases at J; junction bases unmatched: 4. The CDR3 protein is CASSDTSGGVETQYF. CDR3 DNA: TGTGCCAGCAGTGACACTAGCGGGGGAGTAGAGACCCAGTACTTC.

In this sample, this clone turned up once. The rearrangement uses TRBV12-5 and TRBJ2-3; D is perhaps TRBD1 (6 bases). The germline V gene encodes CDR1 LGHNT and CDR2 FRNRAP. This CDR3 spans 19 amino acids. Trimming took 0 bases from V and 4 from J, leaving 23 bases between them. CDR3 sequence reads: CASGLVQESRQEIPDTQYF. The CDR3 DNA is TGTGCTAGTGGTTTGGTACAAGAGTCGAGACAGGAGATCCCAGATACGCAGTATTTT.

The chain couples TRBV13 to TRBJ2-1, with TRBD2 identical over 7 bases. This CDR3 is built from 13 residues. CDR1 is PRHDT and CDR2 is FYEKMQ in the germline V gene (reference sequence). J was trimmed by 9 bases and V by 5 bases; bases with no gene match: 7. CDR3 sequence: CASSRTSPGEQFF. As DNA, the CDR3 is TGTGCCAGCAGCCGGACTAGTCCCGGTGAGCAGTTCTTC.

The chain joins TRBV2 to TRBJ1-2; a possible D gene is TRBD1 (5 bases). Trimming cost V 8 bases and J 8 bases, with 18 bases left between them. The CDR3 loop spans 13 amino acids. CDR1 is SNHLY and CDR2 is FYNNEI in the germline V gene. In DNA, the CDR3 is TGTGCCAGCTCCTTAGGACAAGCTGGAGGCTACACCTTC. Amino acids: CASSLGQAGGYTF.

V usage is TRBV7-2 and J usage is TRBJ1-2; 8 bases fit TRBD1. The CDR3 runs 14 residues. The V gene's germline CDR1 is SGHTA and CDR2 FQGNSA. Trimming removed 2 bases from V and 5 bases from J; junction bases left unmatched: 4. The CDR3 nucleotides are TGTGCCAGCAGCTTACAGGGGGCAGAGTATGGCTACACCTTC. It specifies CASSLQGAEYGYTF.

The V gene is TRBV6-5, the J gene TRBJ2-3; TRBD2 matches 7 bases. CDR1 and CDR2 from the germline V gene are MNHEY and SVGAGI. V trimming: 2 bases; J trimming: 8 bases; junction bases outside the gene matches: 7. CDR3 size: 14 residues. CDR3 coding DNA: TGTGCCAGCAGTTACGGACTAGAAAAGGTTACGCAGTATTTT. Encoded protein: CASSYGLEKVTQYF.

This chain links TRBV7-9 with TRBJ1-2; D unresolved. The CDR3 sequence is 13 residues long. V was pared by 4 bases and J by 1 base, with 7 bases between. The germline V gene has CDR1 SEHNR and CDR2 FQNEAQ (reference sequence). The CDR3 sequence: CASSSTINYGYTF. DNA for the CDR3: TGTGCCAGCAGCTCCACAATTAACTATGGCTACACCTTC.

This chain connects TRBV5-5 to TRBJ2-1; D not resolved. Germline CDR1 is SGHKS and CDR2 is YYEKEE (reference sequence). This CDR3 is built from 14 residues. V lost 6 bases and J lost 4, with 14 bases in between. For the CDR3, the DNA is TGTGCCAGCACCCCTGCGGTAGGATACAATGAGCAGTTCTTC. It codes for CASTPAVGYNEQFF. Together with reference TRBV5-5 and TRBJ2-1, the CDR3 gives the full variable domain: DAGVTQSPTHLIKTRGQQVTLRCSPISGHKSVSWYQQVLGQGPQFIFQYYEKEERGRGNFPDRFSARQFPNYSSELNVNALLLGDSALYLCASTPAVGYNEQFFGPGTRLTVL.

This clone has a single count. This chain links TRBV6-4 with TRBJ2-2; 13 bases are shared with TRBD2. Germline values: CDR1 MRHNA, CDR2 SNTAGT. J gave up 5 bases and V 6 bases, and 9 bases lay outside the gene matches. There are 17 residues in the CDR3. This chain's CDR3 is CASSPLAGGTRTGELFF. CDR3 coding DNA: TGTGCCAGCAGCCCACTAGCGGGGGGGACGAGGACCGGGGAGCTGTTTTTT.